These 10 T cell receptor beta chains were all obtained from the same sample, sequenced in a study of blood T cell repertoires in COVID-19. The method was immunoSEQ multiplex PCR; TCRdb's version includes in-frame clones alone and lacks a portion of them. The table includes roughly 160,000 clones, approximately 77% detected once. Sequencing was performed on peripheral blood. These receptors all stem from a woman aged 80 or over with active or convalescent COVID-19.

The V call is TRBV28, the J call TRBJ2-7; tentatively, D is TRBD2 (6 bases). From germline, CDR1 is MDHEN and CDR2 SYDVKM. Trimming took 5 bases from V and 6 from J, leaving 17 bases between them. The CDR3 covers 14 residues. The CDR3 sequence is CASSGGTLVPEQYF. Written as DNA, the CDR3 is TGTGCCAGCAGTGGGGGGACCCTCGTCCCCGAGCAGTACTTC.

This clone has more than one count but fewer than ten. This chain uses TRBV3-1 (or the pseudogene TRBV3-2) with TRBJ1-5; 7 nucleotides line up with TRBD1. Trimming removed 1 base from V and 7 bases from J; junction bases left unmatched: 4. The CDR3 extends over 14 amino acids. Germline V lookup: CDR1 LGHDT, CDR2 YNNKEL (reference sequence). This CDR3 is CASSQAGGEQPQHF. The CDR3 bases are TGTGCCAGCAGCCAAGCAGGGGGAGAACAGCCCCAGCATTTT.

The chain carries TRBV7-8 and TRBJ2-7; D not resolved. The CDR3 length is 12 residues. Trimming stripped 1 base from V and 6 bases from J, with 7 bases between. Germline V gene data show CDR1 as SGHVS and CDR2 as FQNEAQ. CDR3 nucleotides: TGTGCCAGCAGCTTAGTAGTTGGCGAGCAGTACTTC. Its translation is CASSLVVGEQYF.

The chain employs TRBV6-1 and TRBJ2-3, with D uncertain. Trimming removed 3 bases from V and 5 bases from J, with 15 bases in between. Germline V gives CDR1 MNHNS, CDR2 SASEGT. This CDR3 has 15 amino acids. DNA of the CDR3: TGTGCCAGCAGTGAGGGCCCCACCCCCCAAGATACGCAGTATTTT. Residues: CASSEGPTPQDTQYF.

The V call is TRBV19, the J call TRBJ1-1; 7 bases match TRBD1. CDR3 length equals 13 residues. The V gene end was trimmed by 5 bases and the J gene end by 3 bases; junction bases not matched to a gene: 3. Germline values: CDR1 LNHDA, CDR2 SQIVND (reference sequence). The CDR3 region is CASSLQGDTEAFF. CDR3 DNA: TGTGCCAGTAGTCTCCAGGGGGACACTGAAGCTTTCTTT. The full variable domain, completed using reference TRBV19 and TRBJ1-1, is DGGITQSPKYLFRKEGQNVTLSCEQNLNHDAMYWYRQDPGQGLRLIYYSQIVNDFQKGDIAEGYSVSREKKESFPLTVTSAQKNPTAFYLCASSLQGDTEAFFGQGTRLTVV.

The genes are TRBV9 and TRBJ2-7, with 8 positions matching TRBD2. The CDR3 is 14 residues long. Germline V gene data show CDR1 as SGDLS and CDR2 as YYNGEE. The V and J ends lost 0 bases and 6 bases, in that order; junction bases with no gene match: 5. The CDR3 region is CASSVGLAYIEQYF. CDR3 DNA: TGTGCCAGCAGCGTAGGACTAGCGTATATCGAGCAGTACTTC.

The CDR3 nucleotides read TGCGCCAGCAGCTTCTCAGGGGTTGGCCAAGAGACCCAGTACTTC. Residues: CASSFSGVGQETQYF. The chain employs TRBV5-1 and TRBJ2-5; D is possibly TRBD1 (6 bases). V was pared by 2 bases and J by 1 base, with 12 bases between. Germline assignment: CDR1 SGHRS and CDR2 YFSETQ. The CDR3 covers 15 residues.

The count of this clone is one. The V call is TRBV28, the J call TRBJ2-7; D gene ambiguous. V gave up 4 bases and J gave up 0 bases, with 19 bases separating them. CDR1 and CDR2 from the germline V gene are MDHEN and SYDVKM. The CDR3 loop spans 17 amino acids. CDR3 bases: TGTGCCAGCAGTTCATCCCCCTGGGCAGAGAGCTCCTACGAGCAGTACTTC. The encoded protein is CASSSSPWAESSYEQYF.

The rearrangement joins TRBV18 to TRBJ1-2; 8 positions match TRBD1. The germline CDR1 and CDR2 sequences are KGHSH and LQKENI. The CDR3 contains 18 residues. V lost 5 bases and J lost 1; bases outside the gene matches: 15. DNA for the CDR3: TGTGCCAGCTCAAGGAACAGGGGGAGCGAACACGATAACTATGGCTACACCTTC. Translated, it gives CASSRNRGSEHDNYGYTF.

This clone has only a few counts. The chain links TRBV10-1 to TRBJ2-2; TRBD1 might be the D (6 bases). The CDR3 contains 15 residues. CDR1 and CDR2 from the germline V gene are WNHNN and SYGVQD (reference sequence). Trimming cost V 7 bases and J 6 bases, with 18 bases left between them. The CDR3 DNA sequence: TGCGCCAGCAACCCGAAGACAGGAAGATCCGGGGAGCTGTTTTTT. Amino acid sequence: CASNPKTGRSGELFF.